The present T cell receptor (beta chain) was sequenced within a study of T cells expressing NK-cell markers (dated by TCRdb to 2020 to 2021). Turning to the overall study: Several donors provided sorted CD3+CD56+NKG2C+, CD3+CD56+NKG2C- and CD3+CD56-NKG2C+ T-cell subsets, whose TCR beta-chain repertoires were profiled. Illumina HiSeq 2000/2500, MiSeq or NextSeq was used to sequence libraries as 2 x 150 bp reads. All eight donors whose samples were sequenced were randomly selected healthy volunteers, three of them men and five women. Among the eight sequenced donors, only one was HCMV-seronegative, while the other seven were HCMV-seropositive.

Of note for this clonotype: Its antigen is still unknown.

To determine HCMV serostatus, a commercial ELISA kit was used to detect HCMV-specific IgG in serum. Peripheral blood mononuclear cells were isolated from blood by Ficoll density gradient centrifugation. CDR1 and CDR2 are read off the germline V gene as MNHEY and SVGEGT. From cysteine to phenylalanine, the CDR3 is 12 amino acids long. Nucleotide data are not available. Sequencing used an Illumina HiSeq 2000. The TCR beta cDNA libraries were made using 5'RACE template switching, a step that added both a universal primer site and unique molecular identifiers. cDNA synthesis was primed from the TCR beta constant segment, followed by two successive PCR amplification steps. As for the original processing: MIGEC handled demultiplexing of the reads and grouping by UMI, while MiTCR was used to assemble and quantify clonotypes. Only TCR cDNA sequences supported by at least two reads were kept to exclude erroneous sequences. The tcR package was used for downstream repertoire analysis, and clonotypes were matched across fractions by CDR3 nucleotide sequence plus V segment. VDJmatch was used to annotate antigen specificity against VDJdb, with one amino acid substitution in CDR3 allowed. Each entry corresponds to one CDR3 protein sequence from reads that TCRdb reprocessed, and DNA is not given. These V and J calls are TCRdb output, not the study's own analysis. This sample's table lists roughly 390,000 distinct CDR3 sequences. About 10% of the sample goes to the ten largest clones.

Findings and caveats that apply to the study as a whole: Whether the expanded NKG2C-expressing T cell clones were specific for HCMV antigens remained unclear. Those dominant clonotypes were again the most abundant among CD3+CD56-NKG2C+ cells in a few donors, at roughly 28.3-65%. In over 5 donors, the dominant CD3+CD56+NKG2C+ clonotypes were among the top 10 CD8+ clonotypes and accounted for roughly 1.0-8% of CD8+ T cells.

Sequenced sample: blood T cells: a sorted CD56 or NKG2C T cell subset, CD4+ or CD8+ T cells, or bulk PBMC T cells (not recorded which). The chain uses TRBV6-2 or TRBV6-3 and TRBJ1-1; checking the TCRdb D call of TRBD1 is not possible without DNA. The TCR was taken from a woman aged 50 to 65 in good health. Donor details come from another sample of the same person, matched by shared clones. The CDR3 protein is CASSWTGYKAFF.